The entry below describes one TCR beta chain. Per the germline V gene, CDR1 is SQVTM and CDR2 is ANQGSEA. The CDR3 contains 15 residues. The V gene end was trimmed by 3 bases and the J gene end by 0 bases; junction bases not matched to a gene: 7. These data belong to a study of blood T cell repertoires in COVID-19. As for the study in general: Sites in the United States, Italy and Spain provided acute and convalescent COVID-19 samples.

Repertoires were generated with immunoSEQ multiplex PCR, while TCRdb's copy carries only in-frame clones and drops some. The data hold 24,000 or so clones, with 88% observed a single time. This TCR derives from a man in his sixties or seventies in a cohort sampled during active COVID-19. The chain combines TRBV29-1 with TRBJ2-7, with TRBD1 matching over 8 bases. The source material was peripheral blood. CDR3: CSVESRDRSSYEQYF. CDR3 DNA: TGCAGCGTTGAGAGCCGGGACAGGTCCTCCTACGAGCAGTACTTC.